The text below deals with one T cell receptor (beta chain). Its antigen is not known. The CDR3 is 16 residues long. V was pared by 0 bases and J by 2 bases, with 13 bases between. Per the germline V gene, CDR1 is MGHRA and CDR2 is YSYEKL. The assay was immunoSEQ multiplex PCR, and TCRdb's table has in-frame clones only and misses some. In the table there are some 300,000 clones, about 86% of which are singletons. The data stem from a study of Ad26.COV2.S vaccination and SARS-CoV-2 variants. Study context: A COV1001 Ad26.COV2.S trial-arm participant provided the sample. Once, or twice with 56 days between doses, Ad26.COV2.S was given intramuscularly. General study points: Total T cell responses may have been underestimated by the TCR breadth and depth analyses.

Described treatment: some 20 received Ad26.COV2.S at low or high dose, single or two shots; 5 received placebo; per-sample allocation not given. All samples were drawn on day 63, counting from the first vaccine or placebo injection. The individual, an adult aged 18-55 years, was a donor in Boston. Specimen: peripheral blood, collected in a trial of Ad26.COV2.S vaccine versus placebo. The V call is TRBV4-1, the J call TRBJ2-5; no definite D call. The source is a person aged 18 to 59 who received the Ad26.COV2.S COVID-19 vaccine or a placebo. The chain's CDR3 is CASSQDRGARQETQYF. The CDR3 nucleotides are TGCGCCAGCAGCCAAGATCGAGGCGCGAGACAAGAGACCCAGTACTTC.